This T cell receptor (beta chain) was identified during a study of T-cell memory formation after mild COVID-19. Overall study findings and caveats: Those CD4+ clones that contracted were mainly in CM and EM (CD8+ ones in EMRA).

This clonotype was detected a few times. Its antigen is as yet unknown. TCRalpha and TCRbeta libraries used 5'RACE with constant-segment primers and UMIs. TCRdb re-called the 5' RACE reads through MiXCR, storing one row per CDR3 protein. The sample carries hundreds of thousands of distinct CDR3 sequences, approximately 27% recorded once. This CDR3 has 15 amino acids. The ends lost 3 bases at V and 2 bases at J; junction bases unmatched: 6. Germline V gene sequence: CDR1 SQVTM, CDR2 ANQGSEA. J is TRBJ2-1 and V is TRBV29-1, with TRBD2 matching 8 bases. Source material: PBMCs or a T cell subset sorted from them (not recorded which). This TCR was recovered from an adult woman who had mild COVID-19 (a few samples of this study predate the infection). Cell type and time point are not known. CDR3 residues: CSVETGGRPYNEQFF. The CDR3 coding sequence is TGCAGCGTTGAGACGGGCGGGAGGCCCTACAATGAGCAGTTCTTC.